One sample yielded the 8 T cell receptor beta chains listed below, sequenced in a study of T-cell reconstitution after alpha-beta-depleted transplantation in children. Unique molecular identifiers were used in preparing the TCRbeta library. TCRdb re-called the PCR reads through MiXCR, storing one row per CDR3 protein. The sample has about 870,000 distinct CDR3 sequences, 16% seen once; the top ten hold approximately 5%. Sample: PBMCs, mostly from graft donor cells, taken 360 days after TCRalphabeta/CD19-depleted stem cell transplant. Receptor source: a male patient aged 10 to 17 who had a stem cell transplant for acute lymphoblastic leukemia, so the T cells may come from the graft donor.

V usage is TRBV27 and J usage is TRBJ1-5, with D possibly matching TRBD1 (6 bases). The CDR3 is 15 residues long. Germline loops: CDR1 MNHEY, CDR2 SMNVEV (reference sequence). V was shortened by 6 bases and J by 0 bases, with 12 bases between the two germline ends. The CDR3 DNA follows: TGTGCCAGCAGCCGTGGGACAACTAGCAATCAGCCCCAGCATTTT. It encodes CASSRGTTSNQPQHF.

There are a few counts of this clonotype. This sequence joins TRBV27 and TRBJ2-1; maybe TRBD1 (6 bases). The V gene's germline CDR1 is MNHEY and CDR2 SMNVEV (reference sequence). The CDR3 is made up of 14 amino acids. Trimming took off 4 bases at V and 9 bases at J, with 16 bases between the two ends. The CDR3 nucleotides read TGTGCCAGCAGTTGGGGCCCAACAGGGACTGAGCAGTTCTTC. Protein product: CASSWGPTGTEQFF.

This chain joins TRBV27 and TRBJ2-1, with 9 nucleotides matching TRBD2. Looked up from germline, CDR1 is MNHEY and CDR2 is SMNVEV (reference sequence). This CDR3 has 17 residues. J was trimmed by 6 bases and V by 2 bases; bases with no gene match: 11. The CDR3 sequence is CASSLEASGDSGNEQFF. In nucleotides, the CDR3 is TGTGCCAGCAGTTTAGAGGCTAGCGGGGACTCTGGCAATGAGCAGTTCTTC.

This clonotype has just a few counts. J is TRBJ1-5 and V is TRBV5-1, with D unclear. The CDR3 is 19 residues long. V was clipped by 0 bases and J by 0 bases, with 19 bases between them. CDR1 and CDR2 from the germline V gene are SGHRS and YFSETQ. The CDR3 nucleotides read TGCGCCAGCAGCTTGGGATGGGCCCTAAACTACTATAGCAATCAGCCCCAGCATTTT. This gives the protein CASSLGWALNYYSNQPQHF.

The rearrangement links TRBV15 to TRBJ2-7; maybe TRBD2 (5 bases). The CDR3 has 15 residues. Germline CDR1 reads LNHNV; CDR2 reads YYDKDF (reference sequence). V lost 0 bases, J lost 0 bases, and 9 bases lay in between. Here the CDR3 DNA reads TGTGCCACCAGCAGAGATGGTGGGAGCTCCTACGAGCAGTACTTC. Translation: CATSRDGGSSYEQYF.

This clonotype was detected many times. CDR3 bases: TGTGCCAGCAGCCCGGACAGGGGGCACACTGAAGCTTTCTTT. Translated, it gives CASSPDRGHTEAFF. The rearrangement uses TRBV12-3 or TRBV12-4 and TRBJ1-1; 11 bases map to TRBD1. The V and J ends lost 6 bases and 3 bases, in that order; junction bases with no gene match: 3. The CDR3 has 14 amino acids.

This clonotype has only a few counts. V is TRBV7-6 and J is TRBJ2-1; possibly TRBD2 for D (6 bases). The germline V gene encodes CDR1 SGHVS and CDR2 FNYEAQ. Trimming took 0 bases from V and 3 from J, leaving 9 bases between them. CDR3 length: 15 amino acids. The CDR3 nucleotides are TGTGCCAGCAGCTTAGCTCGCGGGAACTACAATGAGCAGTTCTTC. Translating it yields CASSLARGNYNEQFF.

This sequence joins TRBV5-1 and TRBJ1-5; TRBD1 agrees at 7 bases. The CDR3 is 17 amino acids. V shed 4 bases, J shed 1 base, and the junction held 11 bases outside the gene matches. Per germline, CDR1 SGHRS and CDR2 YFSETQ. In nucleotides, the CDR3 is TGCGCCAGCAGCCCCCCCACAGGGGTCGGGAGCAATCAGCCCCAGCATTTT. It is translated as CASSPPTGVGSNQPQHF.